Listed below are T cell receptor beta chains from one sample, sequenced in a study of T cells in Graves' hyperthyroidism and ophthalmopathy. TCRdb called the multiplex PCR reads again in MiXCR, with one record for every CDR3 protein. This table has about 180,000 distinct CDR3 sequences, approximately 15% appearing once. Input material: blood. Receptors were obtained from a woman aged 50 to 60 with Graves' hyperthyroidism. The CDR3 runs from the conserved cysteine through the conserved F or W. D genes are given only for firm matches. Size tells how often a clone was seen (once, few, many) or the class of an expanded clone, and some rows leave it out.

length: 14; V: TRBV2; size: .; J: TRBJ1-1; D: .; CDR3: CATQREGLNTEAFF; DNA: TGTGCCACCCAAAGGGAGGGACTGAACACTGAAGCTTTCTTT
length: 14; V: TRBV10-3; size: many; J: TRBJ1-5; D: .; CDR3: CAISERQDWKPQHF; DNA: TGTGCCATCAGTGAGAGACAGGATTGGAAGCCCCAGCATTTT
length: 16; V: TRBV7-2; size: many; J: TRBJ1-2; D: .; CDR3: CASSRPGRGANYGYTF; DNA: TGTGCCAGCAGCAGACCTGGCCGGGGCGCTAACTATGGCTACACCTTC
length: 15; V: TRBV28; size: many; J: TRBJ2-1; D: .; CDR3: CASREGGKYYNEQFF; DNA: TGTGCCAGCAGAGAAGGGGGGAAGTACTACAATGAGCAGTTCTTC
length: 15; V: TRBV7-9; size: many; J: TRBJ1-3; D: .; CDR3: CASSGWDRAGNTIYF; DNA: TGTGCCAGCAGTGGATGGGACCGAGCTGGAAACACCATATATTTT
length: 16; V: TRBV6-1; size: many; J: TRBJ1-1; D: TRBD1; CDR3: CASSYSRMTGGTEAFF; DNA: TGTGCCAGCAGTTACAGCCGGATGACAGGGGGGACTGAAGCTTTCTTT
length: 17; V: TRBV19; size: many; J: TRBJ2-3; D: TRBD2; CDR3: CASSITPSGGFGDTQYF; DNA: TGTGCCAGTAGTATAACGCCCAGCGGGGGTTTTGGAGATACGCAGTATTTT
length: 16; V: TRBV18; size: few; J: TRBJ1-6; D: .; CDR3: CASSPPPGTPNSPLHF; DNA: TGTGCCAGCTCACCTCCACCCGGGACACCAAATTCACCCCTCCACTTT
length: 15; V: TRBV20-1; size: many; J: TRBJ1-2; D: TRBD1; CDR3: CSARAAQGDHYGYTF; DNA: TGCAGTGCTAGGGCCGCACAGGGGGACCACTATGGCTACACCTTC
length: 16; V: TRBV7-2; size: many; J: TRBJ2-2; D: .; CDR3: CASSLMPGWSEGELFF; DNA: TGTGCCAGCAGCTTAATGCCAGGGTGGAGTGAAGGGGAGCTGTTTTTT
length: 15; V: TRBV28; size: many; J: TRBJ2-4; D: TRBD1; CDR3: CASIRRDRGSGIQYF; DNA: TGTGCCAGCATCCGCCGGGACAGGGGGAGCGGCATTCAGTACTTC
length: 18; V: TRBV20-1; size: many; J: TRBJ1-6; D: .; CDR3: CSARPRLTASSYNSPLHF; DNA: TGCAGTGCTAGACCTCGGCTGACGGCGAGCTCCTATAATTCACCCCTCCACTTT
length: 16; V: TRBV2; size: many; J: TRBJ2-6; D: TRBD1; CDR3: CARGTGGAGGANVLTF; DNA: TGTGCCAGGGGCACAGGGGGCGCGGGTGGGGCCAACGTCCTGACTTTC
length: 17; V: TRBV20-1; size: many; J: TRBJ2-1; D: .; CDR3: CSASRPGGGISYNEQFF; DNA: TGCAGTGCTAGCCGTCCGGGTGGGGGGATTTCCTACAATGAGCAGTTCTTC
length: 12; V: TRBV12-3/TRBV12-4; size: many; J: TRBJ1-5; D: .; CDR3: CASSFSRGPQHF; DNA: TGTGCCAGCAGTTTTTCCCGCGGGCCCCAGCATTTT
length: 18; V: TRBV12-3/TRBV12-4; size: .; J: TRBJ1-5; D: .; CDR3: CASSFQVLSGLSNQPQHF; DNA: TGTGCCAGCAGTTTTCAGGTGTTATCGGGGCTTAGCAATCAGCCCCAGCATTTT
length: 18; V: TRBV15; size: few; J: TRBJ2-1; D: .; CDR3: CATSRDYRGSYSYNEQFF; DNA: TGTGCCACCAGCAGAGATTATCGGGGCTCCTACTCCTACAATGAGCAGTTCTTC
length: 14; V: TRBV5-1; size: many; J: TRBJ2-7; D: TRBD2; CDR3: CALTREGGGNEQYF; DNA: TGCGCCCTCACGCGGGAGGGGGGGGGTAACGAGCAGTACTTC
length: 14; V: TRBV12-3/TRBV12-4; size: many; J: TRBJ1-4; D: TRBD1; CDR3: CASSSDRGREKLFF; DNA: TGTGCCAGCAGCTCAGACAGGGGCAGGGAAAAACTGTTTTTT
length: 15; V: TRBV20-1; size: many; J: TRBJ1-2; D: .; CDR3: CQRAGPGGATDGYTF; DNA: TGTCAGAGGGCGGGGCCTGGAGGCGCGACGGATGGCTACACCTTC
length: 14; V: TRBV18; size: many; J: TRBJ2-5; D: .; CDR3: CASSGPNDRETQYF; DNA: TGTGCCAGCTCAGGTCCCAACGATCGAGAGACCCAGTACTTC
length: 13; V: TRBV3-1; size: many; J: TRBJ1-1; D: .; CDR3: CASGRLMNTEAFF; DNA: TGTGCCAGCGGGCGACTGATGAACACTGAAGCTTTCTTT
length: 19; V: TRBV6-2/TRBV6-3; size: few; J: TRBJ1-5; D: TRBD1; CDR3: CASSYSDRGPFLSNQPQHF; DNA: TGTGCCAGCAGTTACTCGGACAGGGGGCCGTTTTTAAGCAATCAGCCCCAGCATTTT
length: 14; V: TRBV13; size: few; J: TRBJ2-7; D: .; CDR3: CASSSRTVSYEQYF; DNA: TGTGCCAGCAGCTCAAGGACAGTCTCCTACGAGCAGTACTTC
length: 13; V: TRBV28; size: .; J: TRBJ2-1; D: .; CDR3: CASSYDAAGGQFF; DNA: TGTGCCAGCAGTTATGACGCTGCCGGGGGGCAGTTCTTC
length: 13; V: TRBV7-2; size: many; J: TRBJ2-1; D: .; CDR3: CASSSQGLSEQFF; DNA: TGTGCCAGCAGCTCCCAGGGACTCTCTGAGCAGTTCTTC
length: 16; V: TRBV11-2; size: many; J: TRBJ1-1; D: .; CDR3: CASSLYRAAPGTEAFF; DNA: TGTGCCAGCAGCTTATATCGGGCAGCCCCTGGAACTGAAGCTTTCTTT
length: 11; V: TRBV11-2; size: many; J: TRBJ2-5; D: .; CDR3: CASSSWTTQYF; DNA: TGTGCCAGCAGCTCCTGGACGACCCAGTACTTC
length: 15; V: TRBV5-1; size: many; J: TRBJ2-7; D: TRBD1; CDR3: CASSKDRYEGAVQYF; DNA: TGCGCCAGCAGCAAGGATCGGTACGAGGGGGCGGTGCAGTACTTC
length: 14; V: TRBV4-1; size: many; J: TRBJ1-1; D: TRBD1; CDR3: CASSPPGTGEGAFF; DNA: TGCGCCAGCAGCCCACCCGGGACAGGGGAGGGAGCTTTCTTT
length: 18; V: TRBV9; size: many; J: TRBJ1-1; D: .; CDR3: CASSVATTGGGISTEAFF; DNA: TGTGCCAGCAGCGTAGCTACGACAGGCGGAGGTATTAGTACTGAAGCTTTCTTT
length: 16; V: TRBV6-6; size: .; J: TRBJ2-7; D: .; CDR3: CASSYGKGALTYEQYF; DNA: TGTGCCAGCAGTTACGGAAAGGGTGCCCTGACTTACGAGCAGTACTTC
length: 14; V: TRBV5-1; size: many; J: TRBJ2-7; D: TRBD1; CDR3: CASRTGTGSYEQYF; DNA: TGCGCCAGCAGGACCGGGACAGGGTCCTACGAGCAGTACTTC
length: 13; V: TRBV9; size: few; J: TRBJ1-3; D: .; CDR3: CASSVEVGNTIYF; DNA: TGTGCCAGCAGCGTAGAGGTTGGAAACACCATATATTTT
length: 12; V: TRBV7-2; size: few; J: TRBJ2-3; D: .; CDR3: CASGTRTDTQYF; DNA: TGTGCCAGCGGAACCCGCACAGATACGCAGTATTTT
length: 11; V: TRBV24-1; size: many; J: TRBJ2-1; D: TRBD2; CDR3: CATSDPGGQFF; DNA: TGTGCCACCAGTGATCCGGGGGGGCAGTTCTTC
length: 16; V: TRBV11-1; size: many; J: TRBJ1-1; D: .; CDR3: CASSARPLGANTEAFF; DNA: TGTGCCAGCAGCGCCCGCCCCTTAGGCGCGAACACTGAAGCTTTCTTT
length: 17; V: TRBV27; size: many; J: TRBJ1-1; D: TRBD1; CDR3: CASSPVYRGHRKTEAFF; DNA: TGTGCCAGCAGCCCCGTGTATAGGGGGCATCGGAAGACTGAAGCTTTCTTT
length: 14; V: TRBV7-9; size: many; J: TRBJ1-2; D: .; CDR3: CASSYGTYNYGYTF; DNA: TGTGCCAGCAGCTACGGGACTTATAACTATGGCTACACCTTC
length: 15; V: TRBV28; size: many; J: TRBJ1-5; D: .; CDR3: CASSLSPGGGQPQHF; DNA: TGTGCCAGCAGTTTATCCCCTGGGGGTGGGCAGCCCCAGCATTTT
length: 14; V: TRBV13; size: few; J: TRBJ2-1; D: .; CDR3: CASSLAQGYNGQFF; DNA: TGTGCCAGCAGCTTAGCTCAGGGCTACAATGGGCAGTTCTTC
length: 15; V: TRBV19; size: many; J: TRBJ1-2; D: .; CDR3: CASSIALGAGGGYTF; DNA: TGTGCCAGTAGTATCGCCCTAGGGGCAGGCGGTGGCTACACCTTC
length: 12; V: TRBV9; size: many; J: TRBJ1-2; D: .; CDR3: CASSVSGYGYTF; DNA: TGTGCCAGCAGCGTTTCAGGCTATGGCTACACCTTC
length: 16; V: TRBV6-1; size: many; J: TRBJ2-3; D: TRBD2; CDR3: CASSALSGGIADTQYF; DNA: TGTGCCAGCAGTGCCCTTAGCGGGGGGATCGCAGATACGCAGTATTTT
length: 15; V: TRBV7-2; size: .; J: TRBJ2-1; D: TRBD2; CDR3: CASSQDPSGYNEQFF; DNA: TGTGCCAGCAGCCAAGACCCTAGCGGATACAATGAGCAGTTCTTC
length: 17; V: TRBV6-1; size: .; J: TRBJ1-1; D: TRBD1; CDR3: CASSEALWTGYGTEAFF; DNA: TGTGCCAGCAGTGAAGCTTTATGGACAGGGTATGGCACTGAAGCTTTCTTT
length: 14; V: TRBV5-5; size: many; J: TRBJ2-5; D: .; CDR3: CASSLGPGKETQYF; DNA: TGTGCCAGCAGCTTGGGCCCAGGGAAAGAGACCCAGTACTTC
length: 15; V: TRBV5-1; size: many; J: TRBJ1-1; D: .; CDR3: CASSWGGAMNTEAFF; DNA: TGCGCCAGCAGTTGGGGGGGCGCCATGAACACTGAAGCTTTCTTT
length: 15; V: TRBV9; size: few; J: TRBJ2-3; D: TRBD1; CDR3: CASSEDGTARDTQYF; DNA: TGTGCCAGCAGCGAGGACGGGACAGCCCGGGATACGCAGTATTTT
length: 16; V: TRBV7-9; size: many; J: TRBJ2-1; D: TRBD2; CDR3: CASSSPSSGGASEQFF; DNA: TGTGCCAGCAGCTCGCCCAGTAGCGGGGGGGCGAGTGAGCAGTTCTTC
length: 16; V: TRBV12-3/TRBV12-4; size: .; J: TRBJ2-7; D: TRBD2; CDR3: CASSLRLAGDSYEQYF; DNA: TGTGCCAGCAGTTTACGACTAGCGGGAGACTCCTACGAGCAGTACTTC
length: 13; V: TRBV20-1; size: .; J: TRBJ2-7; D: .; CDR3: CSALKAAPYEQYF; DNA: TGCAGTGCTCTAAAGGCGGCTCCCTACGAGCAGTACTTC
length: 14; V: TRBV12-3/TRBV12-4; size: many; J: TRBJ1-1; D: TRBD1; CDR3: CASRTGALNTEAFF; DNA: TGTGCCAGCAGGACAGGGGCCCTGAACACTGAAGCTTTCTTT
length: 15; V: TRBV28; size: many; J: TRBJ2-3; D: TRBD1; CDR3: CASSLPGTGLHTLYF; DNA: TGTGCCAGCAGTTTGCCCGGGACAGGGTTACATACGCTGTATTTT
length: 15; V: TRBV6-1; size: many; J: TRBJ1-5; D: TRBD1; CDR3: CASSEDRGREQPQHF; DNA: TGTGCCAGCAGTGAAGACAGGGGGCGCGAACAGCCCCAGCATTTT
length: 13; V: TRBV6-2/TRBV6-3; size: .; J: TRBJ2-2; D: .; CDR3: CASSYEGAGEPFF; DNA: TGTGCCAGCAGTTACGAGGGCGCCGGGGAGCCGTTTTTT
length: 16; V: TRBV24-1; size: many; J: TRBJ1-2; D: .; CDR3: CATSGPSGDRPGGYTF; DNA: TGTGCCACCAGTGGCCCCTCGGGGGACCGACCAGGGGGCTACACCTTC